This passage covers 18 T cell receptor beta chains from one sample sequenced in a study of identical twins (dated by TCRdb to the mid-2010s). Libraries were prepared through 5' RACE. The instrument given in TCRdb is Illumina HiSeq 2000. TCRdb reanalyzed the raw reads on its own, using fastp at Q25 for trimming and MiXCR for clone calling, and kept in-frame beta chains. All rows with the same CDR3 protein become a single entry with the most common DNA and genes. Across this sample there are some 500,000 distinct CDR3 sequences, with 9.6% seen only once. Approximately 3% of the sample lies in the top ten. This same sample was also taken into another study, of yellow fever vaccine responses in identical twins.

Sequenced sample: PBMCs. These receptors were collected from a woman between 18 and 30 years old in good health.

This clonotype was recorded many times. The chain joins TRBV12-3 or TRBV12-4 to TRBJ2-7; D is perhaps TRBD1 or TRBD2 (5 bases each). The CDR3 covers 13 residues. V lost 6 bases, J lost 2 bases, and 11 bases lay in between. The CDR3 bases are TGTGCCAGCAGGGGGACCCCAGCCTACGAGCAGTACTTC. Encoded protein: CASRGTPAYEQYF.

There are many counts of this clonotype. The CDR3 DNA reads as TGTGCCAGCAGCTTAGCGGAGGGGACCCAGTACTTC. This translates into CASSLAEGTQYF. The chain joins TRBV7-9 to TRBJ2-5; D may be TRBD2 (6 bases). CDR3 length: 12 residues. V was cut by 0 bases and J by 7 bases, with 6 bases left in between. Germline lookup yields CDR1 SEHNR and CDR2 FQNEAQ (reference sequence).

This clonotype was counted only a few times. The chain has TRBV18 and TRBJ2-3; the D gene is possibly TRBD2 (6 bases). V was clipped by 0 bases and J by 7 bases, with 8 bases between them. CDR1 KGHSH and CDR2 LQKENI come from the germline V gene. The CDR3 consists of 13 residues. The CDR3 here is CASSPPAGYTQYF. The DNA for the CDR3 is TGTGCCAGCTCACCACCGGCGGGGTATACGCAGTATTTT.

This rearrangement joins TRBV9 to TRBJ2-3; 7 bases are a match to TRBD2. V lost 1 base to trimming and J lost 1 base; unmatched junction nucleotides: 0. Germline CDR1 is SGDLS and CDR2 is YYNGEE. The CDR3 totals 14 residues. As DNA, the CDR3 is TGTGCCAGCAGCGTAAGCGGGGGCACAGATACGCAGTATTTT. Translating it yields CASSVSGGTDTQYF. The full variable domain, completed using reference TRBV9 and TRBJ2-3, is DSGVTQTPKHLITATGQRVTLRCSPRSGDLSVYWYQQSLDQGLQFLIQYYNGEERAKGNILERFSAQQFPDLHSELNLSSLELGDSALYFCASSVSGGTDTQYFGPGTRLTVL.

CDR3 amino acids: CASAYYEQYF. The CDR3 DNA sequence: TGTGCCAGCGCCTACTACGAGCAGTACTTC. This sequence joins TRBV6-1 and TRBJ2-7; D remains ambiguous. The CDR3 has 10 residues. V lost 8 bases and J lost 3, with 5 bases in between. The germline gives CDR1 MNHNS, CDR2 SASEGT.

This clonotype was counted at least ten times. The V call is TRBV6-1, the J call TRBJ2-7; D tentatively fits TRBD1 or TRBD2 (5 bases each). The germline gives CDR1 MNHNS, CDR2 SASEGT. Trimming took 6 bases from V and 2 from J, leaving 8 bases between them. The CDR3 covers 12 residues. CDR3 amino acids: CASRVGAYEQYF. CDR3 in DNA: TGTGCCAGCAGAGTGGGGGCCTACGAGCAGTACTTC.

At least ten counts were recorded for this clonotype. The DNA for the CDR3 is TGCGCCAGCAGCTTGGAGGGCAGACCCGTTCGCGATGAGCAGTTCTTC. Translation gives CASSLEGRPVRDEQFF. The chain links TRBV5-1 to TRBJ2-1; D is unclear. Trimming took off 0 bases at V and 8 bases at J, with 18 bases between the two ends. Germline assignment: CDR1 SGHRS and CDR2 YFSETQ. CDR3 length: 16 amino acids.

This clonotype was seen only a few times. The J gene is TRBJ2-5, the V gene TRBV7-2; the match to TRBD2 covers 14 bases. The CDR3 extends over 16 amino acids. Germline CDR1 and CDR2: SGHTA and FQGNSA. The junction had 8 bases not matched to a gene; V was cut back by 6 bases and J by 5 bases. The CDR3, as DNA: TGTGCCAGCAGAAGAGGGACTAGCGGGGGAAGGGAGACCCAGTACTTC. Protein product: CASRRGTSGGRETQYF.

V is TRBV11-2 and J is TRBJ2-7; unclear D gene. The CDR3 runs 13 residues. In germline, CDR1 is SGHAT, CDR2 FQNNGV. Trimming pared 2 bases from V and 1 base from J, leaving 6 bases between. Here the CDR3 reads CASSLWGSYEQYF. DNA for the CDR3: TGTGCCAGCAGCTTATGGGGTTCCTACGAGCAGTACTTC. Complete variable domain (other parts from reference TRBV11-2 and TRBJ2-7): EAGVAQSPRYKIIEKRQSVAFWCNPISGHATLYWYQQILGQGPKLLIQFQNNGVVDDSQLPKDRFSAERLKGVDSTLKIQPAKLEDSAVYLCASSLWGSYEQYFGPGTRLTVT.

This clonotype has just a few counts. The rearrangement joins TRBV10-2 to TRBJ2-1, with 11 bases identical to TRBD2. The CDR3 consists of 14 residues. CDR1 WSHSY and CDR2 SAAADI come from the germline V gene. Trimming removed 4 bases from V and 9 bases from J; junction bases left unmatched: 5. The CDR3 DNA reads as TGCGCCAGCAGTGTGGGACTAGCGGCGGCTGAGCAGTTCTTC. It translates to CASSVGLAAAEQFF.

This clonotype has ten or more counts. The V call is TRBV4-3, the J call TRBJ2-7; D is uncertain. The CDR3 spans 15 residues. Between the trimmed V and J ends, which lost 4 bases and 2 bases, there was a span of 15 bases. The germline V gene has CDR1 LGHNA and CDR2 YSLEER. CDR3 in amino acids: CASSRSMESTYEQYF. The CDR3 DNA follows: TGCGCCAGCAGCCGGTCTATGGAATCGACCTACGAGCAGTACTTC.

The chain is built from TRBV10-1 and TRBJ1-6; TRBD1 might be the D (6 bases). CDR1 is WNHNN and CDR2 is SYGVQD in the germline V gene (reference sequence). V lost 8 bases, J lost 1 base, and 9 bases lay in between. This CDR3 contains 14 residues. CDR3 sequence reads: CASYRESYNSPLHF. The CDR3 DNA sequence: TGCGCCAGCTACAGGGAGTCCTATAATTCACCCCTCCACTTT.

This clonotype occurred many times. This chain uses TRBV12-3 or TRBV12-4 with TRBJ2-1, with D possibly called TRBD1 or TRBD2 (5 bases each). Trimming removed 6 bases at V and 8 bases at J, with 11 bases between. This CDR3 region has 12 residues. CDR3 residues: CASSPGAYEQFF. CDR3 bases: TGTGCCAGCAGCCCCGGGGCGTATGAGCAGTTCTTC.

This clonotype was seen only a few times. The CDR3 DNA is TGTGCCAGCTCACCAGAGGGGGGCATCGGTAGCGAGCAGTACTTC. The encoded protein is CASSPEGGIGSEQYF. This chain joins TRBV18 and TRBJ2-7; the D call may be TRBD1 or TRBD2 (6 bases each). Germline lookup yields CDR1 KGHSH and CDR2 LQKENI. The germline V and J ends were trimmed by 2 bases and 6 bases, with 17 bases remaining between them. This CDR3 spans 15 amino acids.

The V call is TRBV28, the J call TRBJ2-7, with D perhaps matching TRBD1 (6 bases). This CDR3 region has 16 residues. The V and J ends lost 5 bases and 4 bases respectively, with 21 bases between them. Germline CDR1 and CDR2: MDHEN and SYDVKM. This chain's CDR3 is CASSTSLSTGTYEQYF. CDR3 DNA sequence: TGTGCCAGCAGTACCTCTCTAAGTACAGGGACGTACGAGCAGTACTTC.

This clonotype showed up just a few times. This chain joins TRBV10-1 and TRBJ2-5; TRBD2 is a possible D gene (6 bases). CDR1 WNHNN and CDR2 SYGVQD come from the germline V gene (reference sequence). The CDR3 is made up of 15 amino acids. V gave up 0 bases and J gave up 2 bases, with 10 bases separating them. The CDR3 DNA is TGCGCCAGCAGTGAGTCGATGGGGGGACAAGAGACCCAGTACTTC. Encoded protein: CASSESMGGQETQYF.

The rearrangement links TRBV7-6 to TRBJ2-2, with 9 bases lining up with TRBD2. This CDR3 has 16 amino acids. The germline V gene encodes CDR1 SGHVS and CDR2 FNYEAQ. V gave up 3 bases and J gave up 7 bases; unmatched junction bases: 9. As DNA, the CDR3 is TGTGCCAGCAGCTTCTCGCGGGGGGGCCAACACGGGGAGCTGTTTTTT. Amino acid sequence: CASSFSRGGQHGELFF.

Ten or more counts support this clonotype. V usage is TRBV20-1 and J usage is TRBJ2-5, with TRBD1 matching over 9 bases. V was pared by 6 bases and J by 3 bases, with 8 bases of the junction left unmatched. The CDR3 is made up of 14 amino acids. Germline V gene lookup returns CDR1 DFQATT and CDR2 SNEGSKA (reference sequence). For the CDR3, the DNA is TGCAGTGCCTCGAGACAGGGGGAAAAAGAGACCCAGTACTTC. This codes for CSASRQGEKETQYF.